What follows are 25 T cell receptor beta chains derived from one specimen sequenced in a study of breast tumors, draining lymph nodes, adjacent tissues. Samples came from axillary lymph nodes draining the breast cancer. TCRdb processed the multiplex PCR reads anew with MiXCR; each CDR3 protein has one entry. The sample consists of 150,000 to 200,000 distinct CDR3 sequences, about 33% of them appearing once. Sequencing was done on a sample of axillary lymph node tissue. These receptors were taken from a female donor with breast cancer. Some clones in this sample may be carry-over from other donors' samples.

J is TRBJ1-1 and V is TRBV4-2; D gene uncertain. This CDR3 contains 15 residues. Trimming removed 0 bases from V and 1 base from J, with 9 bases in between. Per germline, CDR1 LGHNA and CDR2 YNFKEQ. CDR3 sequence (DNA): TGTGCCAGCAGCCAAGATACCCGGGGGAACACTGAAGCTTTCTTT. Its protein product is CASSQDTRGNTEAFF.

This clonotype showed up just a few times. A read error may produce the germline difference seen at one junction end. J is TRBJ2-7 and V is TRBV20-1; possibly TRBD2 for D (6 bases). Germline values: CDR1 DFQATT, CDR2 SNEGSKA (reference sequence). The CDR3 totals 15 residues. CDR3 residues: CSASRDSLSPGERYF. Written as DNA, the CDR3 is TGCAGTGCTAGTCGGGACTCCTTAAGTCCGGGCGAGCGGTACTTC.

This clonotype came up many times. The rearrangement links TRBV3-1 to TRBJ2-5; D perhaps matches TRBD2 (6 bases). This CDR3 contains 15 residues. Deletions cut 0 bases from V and 3 bases from J, with 11 bases between. Germline values: CDR1 LGHDT, CDR2 YNNKEL (reference sequence). The CDR3 reads CASSQEPGLKETQYF. The DNA of the CDR3 is TGTGCCAGCAGCCAAGAACCGGGACTGAAAGAGACCCAGTACTTC.

The chain's CDR3 is CASSRTDAGYTF. CDR3 DNA: TGTGCCAGCAGTAGGACAGATGCTGGCTACACCTTC. The chain recombines TRBV2 with TRBJ1-2; the D gene is possibly TRBD1 (6 bases). The CDR3 spans 12 residues. With 5 bases removed from V and 7 bases from J, the gap between germline ends came to 11 bases. Germline-derived CDR1 and CDR2 are SNHLY and FYNNEI.

This chain joins TRBV5-4 and TRBJ1-1; TRBD1 matches 8 bases. This CDR3 contains 17 residues. V was pared by 4 bases and J by 1 base, with 12 bases of the junction left unmatched. Germline CDR1 SGHNT, CDR2 YYREEE (reference sequence). In DNA form, the CDR3 reads TGTGCCAGCAGCCAGGGGATGACAGGGGAAACGAACACTGAAGCTTTCTTT. Its translation: CASSQGMTGETNTEAFF.

As regards this clonotype: At one of its ends the junction is not consistent with the germline gene, which may arise from a read error. The chain combines TRBV14 with TRBJ1-6; a weak D match, TRBD1 (6 bases). This CDR3 spans 15 amino acids. Germline CDR1 reads SGHDN; CDR2 reads FVKESK. The CDR3 DNA reads as TGTGCCAGCAGCCAAGTGGATTGGGGGCGGTCACCCCCCCACTTT. The encoded protein is CASSQVDWGRSPPHF.

This chain connects TRBV5-1 to TRBJ1-1; possible D gene TRBD1, 6 bases. CDR3 size: 16 residues. Trimming removed 4 bases at V and 1 base at J, with 17 bases between. The germline V gene encodes CDR1 SGHRS and CDR2 YFSETQ. The CDR3 DNA is TGCGCCAGCAGCCAACAATTACAGGGCGCGAACACTGAAGCTTTCTTT. It translates to CASSQQLQGANTEAFF.

On this clonotype itself: A read error may produce the germline difference seen at one junction end. V is TRBV7-2 and J is TRBJ2-2, with a possible D match to TRBD2 (5 bases). CDR3 length: 18 residues. The germline CDR1 and CDR2 sequences are SGHTA and FQGNSA. The DNA of the CDR3 is TGTGCCAGCAGCTTTTTGCAGAGGGCGAATCAGTACGCCGGGGAGCTGTTTTTC. Translating gives CASSFLQRANQYAGELFF.

The rearrangement uses TRBV19 and TRBJ1-1; D remains unclear. CDR3 size: 14 residues. Germline V lookup: CDR1 LNHDA, CDR2 SQIVND (reference sequence). Trimming cost V 1 base and J 6 bases, with 12 bases left between them. In DNA, the CDR3 is TGTGCCAGTAGTATAGTATATGGGAAGGCTGAAGCTTTCTTT. Encoded protein: CASSIVYGKAEAFF.

Concerning this clonotype itself: One junction end disagrees with the germline gene, perhaps due to a read error. The gene calls are TRBV7-8 and TRBJ2-3; D possibly corresponds to TRBD2 (7 bases). Germline V lookup: CDR1 SGHVS, CDR2 FQNEAQ. This CDR3 spans 12 amino acids. CDR3 residues: CASGGGADTQYF. The CDR3 nucleotides read TGTGCCAGCGGGGGGGGGGCAGACACGCAGTATTTT.

In this sample, this clonotype turned up many times. The J gene is TRBJ2-7, the V gene TRBV6-5; TRBD2 matches 13 bases. Per germline, CDR1 MNHEY and CDR2 SVGAGI. After removal of 5 bases from V and 4 bases from J, the junction contained 17 bases not matched to a gene. This CDR3 spans 19 amino acids. The chain's CDR3 is CASSPRTSGGTWIHYEQYF. The CDR3 nucleotides read TGTGCCAGCAGTCCTCGGACTAGCGGGGGAACGTGGATCCATTACGAGCAGTACTTC.

This clonotype occurred many times. This chain connects TRBV5-1 to TRBJ1-2; TRBD1 might be the D (6 bases). CDR1 is SGHRS and CDR2 is YFSETQ in the germline V gene. V was cut by 4 bases and J by 6 bases, with 22 bases left in between. The CDR3 covers 16 residues. This CDR3 reads CASSVTLQGPGNGYTF. CDR3 coding DNA: TGCGCCAGCAGCGTAACTTTACAGGGCCCAGGGAATGGCTACACCTTC.

Concerning this clonotype: One base away lies a much larger clone, so this may be a sequencing read error. CDR3 protein: CSARSPRGEPFF. The CDR3 bases are TGCAGTGCTAGATCCCCCCGGGGTGAGCCGTTCTTC. The genes are TRBV20-1 and TRBJ2-1, with D tentatively TRBD2 (5 bases). CDR3 length: 12 residues. Looked up from germline, CDR1 is DFQATT and CDR2 is SNEGSKA (reference sequence).

The CDR3 bases are TGTGCCAGCACTCCGGACAGGGCGGTTAGCACAGATACGCAGTATTTT. It codes for CASTPDRAVSTDTQYF. The genes are TRBV6-6 and TRBJ2-3, with TRBD1 matching over 8 bases. CDR1 is MNHNY, CDR2 SVGAGI, per germline (reference sequence). With V trimmed by 7 bases and J by 0 bases, 9 bases remained unmatched. The CDR3 has 16 residues.

This clonotype was detected many times. V usage is TRBV11-3 and J usage is TRBJ2-5, with D perhaps TRBD1 or TRBD2 (6 bases each). The CDR3 length is 15 residues. Germline V gene data show CDR1 as SGHNT and CDR2 as YENEEA. V gave up 1 base and J gave up 5 bases, with 14 bases separating them. The CDR3 protein is CASSLGSGARETQYF. Written as DNA, the CDR3 is TGTGCCAGCAGCTTAGGTTCGGGGGCCAGGGAGACCCAGTACTTC.

This clonotype was picked up many times. The chain has TRBV5-1 and TRBJ2-7; D is possibly TRBD1 or TRBD2 (5 bases each). In germline, CDR1 is SGHRS, CDR2 YFSETQ. Trimming took 4 bases from V and 6 from J, leaving 14 bases between them. This CDR3 is built from 13 residues. CDR3 in DNA: TGCGCCAGCAGCACGACGGCGAGGGGCGAGCAGTACTTC. It codes for CASSTTARGEQYF.

This chain uses TRBV4-1 with TRBJ1-2, with 7 positions matching TRBD1. The CDR3 sequence is 17 residues long. V was pared by 3 bases and J by 3 bases, with 13 bases of the junction left unmatched. From germline, CDR1 is MGHRA and CDR2 YSYEKL. The CDR3, as DNA: TGCGCCAGCAGCCACGTCCTGGGGGCAGGGGGGGACTATGGCTACACCTTC. It specifies CASSHVLGAGGDYGYTF.

This chain uses TRBV25-1 with TRBJ2-3; perhaps D is TRBD1 or TRBD2 (7 bases each). The germline V gene has CDR1 MGHDK and CDR2 SYGVNS. V was clipped by 4 bases and J by 6 bases, with 29 bases between them. This CDR3 has 19 residues. The CDR3 loop reads CASSARWTGMGGAKDTQYF. As DNA, the CDR3 is TGTGCCAGCAGTGCGCGCTGGACAGGAATGGGGGGGGCTAAGGATACGCAGTATTTT.

This clonotype was seen many times. A read error may explain this, as a much larger clone is one base away. This chain joins TRBV29-1 and TRBJ2-7, with 12 positions matching TRBD1. The germline gives CDR1 SQVTM, CDR2 ANQGSEA. The CDR3 covers 13 residues. V shed 2 bases, J shed 5 bases, and the junction held 1 base outside the gene matches. Here the CDR3 DNA reads TGCAGCGTTGAAAGGGACAGGGGGCACGAGCAGTACTTC. Residues: CSVERDRGHEQYF.

This clonotype was observed many times. The CDR3 nucleotides are TGTGCCAGCAGCTTAGATTTGACCGGGGAGCTGTTTTTT. Encoded protein: CASSLDLTGELFF. The rearrangement uses TRBV7-9 and TRBJ2-2; D is uncertain. Germline V gives CDR1 SEHNR, CDR2 FQNEAQ (reference sequence). Trimming removed 1 base from V and 5 bases from J, with 5 bases in between. CDR3 size: 13 residues.

This clonotype was counted ten times or more. This chain connects TRBV12-3 or TRBV12-4 to TRBJ2-7, with D unclear. The CDR3 consists of 14 residues. Trimming took 3 bases from V and 0 from J, leaving 9 bases between them. This CDR3 is CASSFLGSSYEQYF. Here the CDR3 DNA reads TGTGCCAGCAGTTTTTTGGGAAGCTCCTACGAGCAGTACTTC.

This chain connects TRBV20-1 to TRBJ2-5; D uncertain. The V and J ends lost 5 bases and 7 bases respectively, with 2 bases between them. Germline CDR1 and CDR2: DFQATT and SNEGSKA (reference sequence). This CDR3 region has 8 residues. Written as DNA, the CDR3 is TGCAGTGCTCGGACCCAGTACTTC. This encodes CSARTQYF.

The V gene is TRBV20-1, the J gene TRBJ1-1; D is undetermined. Trimming removed 6 bases at V and 3 bases at J, with 14 bases between. Per the germline V gene, CDR1 is DFQATT and CDR2 is SNEGSKA (reference sequence). CDR3 length equals 13 residues. Here the CDR3 reads CSAPGELHTEAFF. For the CDR3, the DNA is TGCAGTGCGCCGGGCGAACTCCACACTGAAGCTTTCTTT.

The V and J genes are TRBV6-6 and TRBJ2-7; perhaps TRBD1 as D (6 bases). The CDR3 is 15 residues long. CDR1 and CDR2 (germline): MNHNY, SVGAGI (reference sequence). V lost 2 bases and J lost 7, with 18 bases in between. CDR3 DNA sequence: TGTGCCAGCAGTTACCTCTCGGGACAATTGATGGAGCAGTACTTC. Protein: CASSYLSGQLMEQYF.

This rearrangement joins TRBV28 to TRBJ1-1; D is perhaps TRBD1 (5 bases). With 5 bases removed from V and 2 bases from J, the gap between germline ends came to 12 bases. Germline V gives CDR1 MDHEN, CDR2 SYDVKM. The CDR3 contains 14 residues. Written as DNA, the CDR3 is TGTGCCAGCAGTCGAGACAGCACCAACACTGAAGCTTTCTTT. Its translation: CASSRDSTNTEAFF. Full variable domain (missing parts from reference TRBV28 and TRBJ1-1): DVKVTQSSRYLVKRTGEKVFLECVQDMDHENMFWYRQDPGLGLRLIYFSYDVKMKEKGDIPEGYSVSREKKERFSLILESASTNQTSMYLCASSRDSTNTEAFFGQGTRLTVV.